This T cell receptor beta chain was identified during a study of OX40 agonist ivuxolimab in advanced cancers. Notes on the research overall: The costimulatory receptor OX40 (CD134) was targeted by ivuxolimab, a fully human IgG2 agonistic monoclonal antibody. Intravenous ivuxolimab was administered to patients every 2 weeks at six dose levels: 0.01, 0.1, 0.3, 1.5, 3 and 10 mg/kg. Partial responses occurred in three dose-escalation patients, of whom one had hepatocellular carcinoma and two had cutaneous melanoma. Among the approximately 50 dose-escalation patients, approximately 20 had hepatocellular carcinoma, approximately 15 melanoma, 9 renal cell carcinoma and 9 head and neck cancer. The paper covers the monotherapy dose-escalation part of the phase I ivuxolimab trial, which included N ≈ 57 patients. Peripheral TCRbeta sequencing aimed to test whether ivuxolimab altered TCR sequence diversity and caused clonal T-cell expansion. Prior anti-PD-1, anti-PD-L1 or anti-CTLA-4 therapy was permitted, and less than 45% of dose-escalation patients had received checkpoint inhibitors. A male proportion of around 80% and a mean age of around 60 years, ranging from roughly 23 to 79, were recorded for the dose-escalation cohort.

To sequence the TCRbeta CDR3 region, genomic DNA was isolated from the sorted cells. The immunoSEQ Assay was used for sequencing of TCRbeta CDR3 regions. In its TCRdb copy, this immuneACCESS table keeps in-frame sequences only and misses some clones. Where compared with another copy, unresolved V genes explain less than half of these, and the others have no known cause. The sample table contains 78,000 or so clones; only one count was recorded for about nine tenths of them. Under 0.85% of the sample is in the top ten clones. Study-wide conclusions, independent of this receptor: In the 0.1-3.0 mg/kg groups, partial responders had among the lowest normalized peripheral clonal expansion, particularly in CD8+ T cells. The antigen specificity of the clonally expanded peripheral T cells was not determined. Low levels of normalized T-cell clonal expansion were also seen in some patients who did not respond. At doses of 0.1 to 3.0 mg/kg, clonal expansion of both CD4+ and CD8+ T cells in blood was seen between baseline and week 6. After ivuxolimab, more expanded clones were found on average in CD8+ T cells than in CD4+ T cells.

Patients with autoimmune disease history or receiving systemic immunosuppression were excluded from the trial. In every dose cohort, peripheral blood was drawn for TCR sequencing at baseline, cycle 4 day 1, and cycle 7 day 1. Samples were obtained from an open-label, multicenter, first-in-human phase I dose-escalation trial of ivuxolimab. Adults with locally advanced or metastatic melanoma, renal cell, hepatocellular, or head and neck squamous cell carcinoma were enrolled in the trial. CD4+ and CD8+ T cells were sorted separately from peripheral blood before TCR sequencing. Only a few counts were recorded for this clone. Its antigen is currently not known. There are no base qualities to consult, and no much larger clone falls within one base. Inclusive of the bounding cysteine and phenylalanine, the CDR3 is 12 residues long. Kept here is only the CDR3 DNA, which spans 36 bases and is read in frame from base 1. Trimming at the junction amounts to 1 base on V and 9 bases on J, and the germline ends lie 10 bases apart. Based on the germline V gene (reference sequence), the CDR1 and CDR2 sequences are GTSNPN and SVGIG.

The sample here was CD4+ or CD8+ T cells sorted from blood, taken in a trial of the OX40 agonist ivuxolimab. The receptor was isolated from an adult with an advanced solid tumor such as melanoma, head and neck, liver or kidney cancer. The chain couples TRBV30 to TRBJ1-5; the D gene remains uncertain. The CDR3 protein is CAWSAALGPQHF. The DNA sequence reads TGTGCCTGGAGTGCCGCTTTGGGGCCCCAGCATTTT.